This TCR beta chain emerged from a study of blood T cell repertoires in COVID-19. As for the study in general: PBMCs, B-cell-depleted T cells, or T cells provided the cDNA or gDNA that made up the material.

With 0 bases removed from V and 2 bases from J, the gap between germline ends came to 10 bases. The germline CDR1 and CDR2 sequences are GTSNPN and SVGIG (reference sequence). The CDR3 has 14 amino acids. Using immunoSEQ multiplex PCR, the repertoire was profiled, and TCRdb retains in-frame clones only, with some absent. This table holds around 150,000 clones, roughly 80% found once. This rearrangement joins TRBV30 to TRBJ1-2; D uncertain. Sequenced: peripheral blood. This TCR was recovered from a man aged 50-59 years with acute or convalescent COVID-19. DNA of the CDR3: TGTGCCTGGAGTGTACGGAGAGACAACTATGGCTACACCTTC. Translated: CAWSVRRDNYGYTF. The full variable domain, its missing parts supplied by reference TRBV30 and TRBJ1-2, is SQTIHQWPATLVQPVGSPLSLECTVEGTSNPNLYWYRQAAGRGLQLLFYSVGIGQISSEVPQNLSASRPQDRQFILSSKKLLLSDSGFYLCAWSVRRDNYGYTFGSGTRLTVV.